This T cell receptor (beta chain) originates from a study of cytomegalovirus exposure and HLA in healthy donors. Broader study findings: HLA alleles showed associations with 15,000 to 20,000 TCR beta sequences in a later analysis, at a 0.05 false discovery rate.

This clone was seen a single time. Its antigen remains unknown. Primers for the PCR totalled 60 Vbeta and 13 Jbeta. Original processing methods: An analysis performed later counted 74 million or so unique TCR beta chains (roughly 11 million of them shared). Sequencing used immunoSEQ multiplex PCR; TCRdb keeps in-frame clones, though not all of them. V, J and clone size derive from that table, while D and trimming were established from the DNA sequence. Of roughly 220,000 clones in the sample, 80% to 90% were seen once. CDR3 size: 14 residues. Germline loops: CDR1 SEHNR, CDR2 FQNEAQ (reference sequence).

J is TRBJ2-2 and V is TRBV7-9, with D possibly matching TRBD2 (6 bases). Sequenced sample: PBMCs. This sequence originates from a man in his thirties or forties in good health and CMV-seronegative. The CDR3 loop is CSSRGATNTGELFF. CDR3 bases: TGTTCCTCCCGCGGGGCGACCAACACCGGGGAGCTGTTTTTT.